This T cell receptor (beta chain) is drawn from a study of OX40 agonist ivuxolimab in advanced cancers. Study summary: With a range of roughly 20 to 80, age averaged approximately 64 years, and more than 75% were male.

This clone has only a few counts. Produced via immunoSEQ multiplex PCR; TCRdb's table is partial and in-frame only. The table lists tens of thousands of clones, around nine tenths of them singletons, with approximately 0.54% in the top ten. Trimming removed 0 bases at V and 5 bases at J, with 5 bases between. This CDR3 is built from 13 residues. The germline CDR1 and CDR2 sequences are SGHDN and FVKESK. This chain uses TRBV14 with TRBJ1-5; D unresolved. This specimen was CD4+ or CD8+ T cells sorted from blood, taken in a trial of the OX40 agonist ivuxolimab. The TCR was taken from an adult with an advanced solid tumor such as melanoma, head and neck, liver or kidney cancer. DNA of the CDR3: TGTGCCAGCAGCCAAGACGCCCATCAGCCCCAGCATTTT. Protein product: CASSQDAHQPQHF.